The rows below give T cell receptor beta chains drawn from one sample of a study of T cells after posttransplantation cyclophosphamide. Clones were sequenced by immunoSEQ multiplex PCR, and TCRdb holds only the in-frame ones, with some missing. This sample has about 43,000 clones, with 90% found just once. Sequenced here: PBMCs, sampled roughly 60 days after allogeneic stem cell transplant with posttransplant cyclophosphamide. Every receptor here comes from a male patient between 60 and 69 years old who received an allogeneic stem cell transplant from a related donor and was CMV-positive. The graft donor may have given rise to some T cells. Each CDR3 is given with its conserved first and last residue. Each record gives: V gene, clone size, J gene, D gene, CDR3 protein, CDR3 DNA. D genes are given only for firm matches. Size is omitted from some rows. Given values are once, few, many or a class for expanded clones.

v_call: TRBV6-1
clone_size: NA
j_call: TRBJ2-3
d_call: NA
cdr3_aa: CASSGASTDTQYF
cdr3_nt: TGTGCCAGCAGTGGGGCTAGCACAGATACGCAGTATTTT

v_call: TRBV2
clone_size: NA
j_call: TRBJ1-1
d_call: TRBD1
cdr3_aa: CASRLQGLVIGTEAFF
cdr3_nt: TGTGCCAGCAGGTTACAGGGGCTCGTGATAGGCACTGAAGCTTTCTTT

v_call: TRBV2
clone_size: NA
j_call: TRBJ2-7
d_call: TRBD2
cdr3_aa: CASSDRLAGRYEQYF
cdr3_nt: TGTGCCAGCAGTGATCGGCTAGCGGGGCGCTACGAGCAGTACTTC

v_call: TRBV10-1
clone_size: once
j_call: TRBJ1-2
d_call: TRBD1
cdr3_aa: CASRSDRASGYTF
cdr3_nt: TGCGCCAGCAGGTCGGACAGGGCAAGCGGCTACACCTTC

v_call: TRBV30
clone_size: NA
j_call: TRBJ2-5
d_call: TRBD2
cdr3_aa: CAWSIAGGTETQYF
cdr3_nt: TGTGCCTGGAGTATAGCGGGGGGGACTGAGACCCAGTACTTC

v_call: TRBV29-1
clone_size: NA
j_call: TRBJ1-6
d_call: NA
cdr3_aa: CSVGGVGNSPLHF
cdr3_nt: TGCAGCGTTGGGGGGGTGGGTAATTCACCCCTCCACTTT

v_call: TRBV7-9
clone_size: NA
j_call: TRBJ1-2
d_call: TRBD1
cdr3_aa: CASSWDREGHGYTF
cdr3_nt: TGTGCCAGCAGCTGGGACAGGGAAGGACATGGCTACACCTTC

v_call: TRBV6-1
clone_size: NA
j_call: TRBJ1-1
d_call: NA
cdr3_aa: CASMGEQRNTEAFF
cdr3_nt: TGTGCCAGCATGGGAGAACAGCGGAACACTGAAGCTTTCTTT

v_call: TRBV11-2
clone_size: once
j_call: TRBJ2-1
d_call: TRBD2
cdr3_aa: CASSWGSSGGYNEQFF
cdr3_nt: TGTGCCAGCAGCTGGGGGTCTAGCGGGGGCTACAATGAGCAGTTCTTC

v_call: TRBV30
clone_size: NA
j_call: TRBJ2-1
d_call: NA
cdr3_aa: CAWSREYNEQFF
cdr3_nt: TGTGCCTGGAGTAGAGAGTACAATGAGCAGTTCTTC

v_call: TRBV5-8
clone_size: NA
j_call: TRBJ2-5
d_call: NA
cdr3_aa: CASSFRGGPVQYF
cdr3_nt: TGTGCCAGCAGCTTCCGGGGAGGTCCGGTCCAGTACTTC

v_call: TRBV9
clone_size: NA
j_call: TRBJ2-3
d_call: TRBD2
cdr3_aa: CASSRGGTDTQYF
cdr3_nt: TGTGCCAGCAGCCGGGGGGGCACAGATACGCAGTATTTT

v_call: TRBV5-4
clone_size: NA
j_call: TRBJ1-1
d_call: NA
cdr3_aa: CASSLEPVGNTEAFF
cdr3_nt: TGTGCCAGCAGCTTGGAACCGGTTGGGAACACTGAAGCTTTCTTT

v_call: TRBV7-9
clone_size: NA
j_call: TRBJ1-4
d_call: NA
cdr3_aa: CASSQWGGETNEKLFF
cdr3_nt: TGTGCCAGCAGTCAATGGGGCGGGGAAACTAATGAAAAACTGTTTTTT

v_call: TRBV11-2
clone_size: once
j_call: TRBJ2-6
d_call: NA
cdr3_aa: CASSLVRGSGANVLTF
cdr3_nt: TGTGCCAGCAGCTTAGTGAGAGGCTCTGGGGCCAACGTCCTGACTTTC

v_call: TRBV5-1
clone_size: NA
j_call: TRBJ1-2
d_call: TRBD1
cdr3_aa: CASSSGTVDNYGYTF
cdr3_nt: TGCGCCAGCAGCTCTGGGACAGTCGATAACTATGGCTACACCTTC

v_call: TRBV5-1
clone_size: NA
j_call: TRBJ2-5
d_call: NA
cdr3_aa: CASSLDRVQETQYF
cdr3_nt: TGCGCCAGCAGCTTGGATCGGGTCCAAGAGACCCAGTACTTC

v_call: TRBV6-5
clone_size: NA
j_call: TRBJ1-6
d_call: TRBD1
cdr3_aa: CASSYQGGTGGSPLHF
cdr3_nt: TGTGCCAGCAGTTACCAGGGCGGGACAGGGGGTTCACCCCTCCACTTT

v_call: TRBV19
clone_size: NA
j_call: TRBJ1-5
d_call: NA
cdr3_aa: CASRKQDGRMPQHF
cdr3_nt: TGTGCCAGTAGAAAACAGGACGGGAGAATGCCCCAGCATTTT

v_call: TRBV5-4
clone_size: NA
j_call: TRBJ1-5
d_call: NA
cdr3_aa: CASSLEGREPQHF
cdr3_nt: TGTGCCAGCAGCTTGGAAGGGAGGGAGCCCCAGCATTTT

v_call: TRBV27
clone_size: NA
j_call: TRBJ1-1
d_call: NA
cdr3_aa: CASISPGQKAFF
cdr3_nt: TGTGCCAGCATCAGTCCGGGACAAAAAGCTTTCTTT

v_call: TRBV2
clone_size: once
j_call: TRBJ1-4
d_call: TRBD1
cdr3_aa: CASSEYGTGGEKLFF
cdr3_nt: TGTGCCAGCAGTGAATACGGGACAGGGGGAGAAAAACTGTTTTTT

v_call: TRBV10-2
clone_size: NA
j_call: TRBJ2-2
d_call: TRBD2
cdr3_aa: CAIPAGRTNTGGLFF
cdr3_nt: TGCGCCATACCAGCGGGACGGACGAACACCGGGGGGCTGTTTTTT

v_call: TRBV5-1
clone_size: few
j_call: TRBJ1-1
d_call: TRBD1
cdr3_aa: CASSLKGTGNTEAFF
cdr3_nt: TGCGCCAGCAGCTTGAAGGGGACAGGGAACACTGAAGCTTTCTTT

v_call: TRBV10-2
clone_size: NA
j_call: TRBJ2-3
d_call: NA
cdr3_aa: CAIYPGEGVTDTQYF
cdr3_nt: TGCGCCATCTACCCGGGGGAAGGGGTCACAGATACGCAGTATTTT

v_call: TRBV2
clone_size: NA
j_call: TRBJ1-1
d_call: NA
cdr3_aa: CASSEGGNTEAFF
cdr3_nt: TGTGCCAGCAGTGAAGGCGGGAACACTGAAGCTTTCTTT

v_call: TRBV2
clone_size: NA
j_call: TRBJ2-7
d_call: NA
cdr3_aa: CASSVTGIPYEQYF
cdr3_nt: TGTGCCAGCAGTGTGACAGGCATTCCCTACGAGCAGTACTTC

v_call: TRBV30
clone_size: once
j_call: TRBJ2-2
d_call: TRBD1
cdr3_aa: CAWGWQGAGELFF
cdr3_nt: TGTGCCTGGGGCTGGCAGGGGGCCGGGGAGCTGTTTTTT

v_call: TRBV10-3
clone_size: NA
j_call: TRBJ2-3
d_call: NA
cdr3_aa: CAISAEARALTDTQYF
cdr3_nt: TGTGCCATCAGTGCGGAGGCACGGGCGCTTACAGATACGCAGTATTTT

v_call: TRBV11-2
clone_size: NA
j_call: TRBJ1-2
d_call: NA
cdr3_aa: CASSLGAGYTF
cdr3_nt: TGTGCCAGCAGCTTAGGGGCTGGCTACACCTTC

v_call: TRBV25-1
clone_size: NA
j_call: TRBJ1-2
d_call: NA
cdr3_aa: CASSVSGGHGYTF
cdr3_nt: TGTGCCAGCAGTGTGTCGGGGGGCCATGGCTACACCTTC

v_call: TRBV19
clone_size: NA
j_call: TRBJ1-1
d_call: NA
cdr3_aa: CASSIAVTPNRRNTEAFF
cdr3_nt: TGTGCCAGTAGTATAGCTGTAACGCCAAACAGGCGGAACACTGAAGCTTTCTTT

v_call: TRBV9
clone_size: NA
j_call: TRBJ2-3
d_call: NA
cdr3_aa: CASSVVVADTQYF
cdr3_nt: TGTGCCAGCAGCGTAGTGGTCGCGGATACGCAGTATTTT

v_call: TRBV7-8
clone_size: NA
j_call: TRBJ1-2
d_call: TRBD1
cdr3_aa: CASVQIPGQGAVGYTF
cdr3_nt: TGTGCCAGCGTTCAAATTCCGGGACAGGGGGCGGTTGGCTACACCTTC

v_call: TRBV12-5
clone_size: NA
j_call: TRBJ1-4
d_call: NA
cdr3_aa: CASGSPKTGTNEKLFF
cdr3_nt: TGTGCTAGTGGTTCGCCCAAGACAGGAACTAATGAAAAACTGTTTTTT

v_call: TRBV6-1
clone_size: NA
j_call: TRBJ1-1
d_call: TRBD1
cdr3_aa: CASRRDRGANTEAFF
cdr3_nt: TGTGCCAGCAGACGGGACAGGGGCGCGAACACTGAAGCTTTCTTT

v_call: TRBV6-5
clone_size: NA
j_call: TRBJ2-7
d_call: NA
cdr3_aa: CASSYGGIQYF
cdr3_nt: TGTGCCAGCAGTTACGGGGGGATTCAGTACTTC

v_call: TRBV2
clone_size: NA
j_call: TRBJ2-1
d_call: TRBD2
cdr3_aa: CASSPPGDGLASYNEQFF
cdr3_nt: TGTGCCAGCAGCCCACCTGGAGACGGACTAGCGTCGTACAATGAGCAGTTCTTC

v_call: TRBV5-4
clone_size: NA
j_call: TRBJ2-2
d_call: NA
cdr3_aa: CASSPGGENTGELFF
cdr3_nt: TGTGCCAGCAGCCCCGGAGGGGAGAACACCGGGGAGCTGTTTTTT

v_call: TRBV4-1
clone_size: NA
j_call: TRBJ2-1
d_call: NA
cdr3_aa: CASSPIEGREQFF
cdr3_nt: TGCGCCAGCAGCCCCATCGAGGGTAGGGAGCAGTTCTTC

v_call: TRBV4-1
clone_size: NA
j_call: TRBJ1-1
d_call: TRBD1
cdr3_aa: CASRSGDRGRGNTEAFF
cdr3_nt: TGCGCCAGCAGGAGCGGGGACAGGGGGCGCGGGAACACTGAAGCTTTCTTT